This TCR beta chain stems from a study of STAT5B mutations in CD4+ large granular lymphocyte leukemia. General study points: Around 25% of private leukemic clonotypes occurred rarely in other patients' non-leukemic repertoires.

As concerns this clone: The antigen is unknown.

V lost 3 bases to trimming and J lost 14 bases; unmatched junction nucleotides: 6. Germline-derived CDR1 and CDR2 are SEHNR and FQNEAQ (reference sequence). The CDR3 consists of 13 residues. Data came from immunoSEQ multiplex PCR; TCRdb stores just in-frame clones and leaves some out. The sample holds tens of thousands of clones, 80% to 85% seen once. The gene calls are TRBV7-9 and TRBJ2-4; 11 bases fit TRBD2. The TCR sequence derives from a human donor in good health. The specimen sequenced was CD4+ T cells from blood buffy coats. CDR3 amino acids: CASSFGSGGAEYF. CDR3 in DNA: TGTGCCAGCAGCTTCGGTAGCGGGGGGGCCGAGTACTTC.